Following are 29 T cell receptor beta chains from one sample sequenced in a study of cytomegalovirus exposure and HLA in healthy donors. In the PCR, 60 Vbeta and 13 Jbeta primers were used. Measured with immunoSEQ multiplex PCR; TCRdb has only the in-frame clones, and not every one. Counted here are hundreds of thousands of clones, 70% to 85% occurring once; the ten biggest clones make up approximately 0.22%. Sequencing was done on a sample of PBMCs. All receptors come from a girl aged 2-10 years in good health and CMV-seronegative.

The chain is built from TRBV4-2 and TRBJ2-5, with TRBD1 matching 8 bases. With 0 bases clipped from V and 3 bases from J, the junction kept 3 bases outside the gene matches. Germline loops: CDR1 LGHNA, CDR2 YNFKEQ. This CDR3 has 15 amino acids. CDR3 sequence: CASSQDPGQEETQYF. The CDR3 region has the DNA TGTGCCAGCAGCCAAGACCCGGGACAGGAAGAGACCCAGTACTTC.

The chain has TRBV29-1 and TRBJ2-4; 10 bases match TRBD2. The germline CDR1 and CDR2 sequences are SQVTM and ANQGSEA. Germline trimming cut 7 bases from V and 2 bases from J; bases unmatched to any gene: 11. The CDR3 loop spans 16 amino acids. CDR3 DNA: TGCAGCGCTATGACTGGACTAGCGGAAACCAAAAACATTCAGTACTTC. Residues: CSAMTGLAETKNIQYF.

J is TRBJ2-2 and V is TRBV4-1; D is undetermined. In germline, CDR1 is MGHRA, CDR2 YSYEKL. This CDR3 has 14 amino acids. Trimming cost V 3 bases and J 6 bases, with 11 bases left between them. The CDR3: CASSHTDRPGELFF. CDR3 DNA: TGCGCCAGCAGCCACACAGACCGTCCCGGGGAGCTGTTTTTT.

CDR3 sequence reads: CASRFRDRGPYGYTF. CDR3 sequence (DNA): TGTGCCAGCAGATTCCGGGACAGGGGGCCCTATGGCTACACCTTC. The chain recombines TRBV6-6 with TRBJ1-2; TRBD1 matches at 12 bases. V gave up 6 bases and J gave up 4 bases; unmatched junction bases: 6. The CDR3 is 15 residues long. Germline V gene data show CDR1 as MNHNY and CDR2 as SVGAGI (reference sequence).

The V call is TRBV6-1, the J call TRBJ1-5; D call uncertain. The CDR3 contains 14 residues. In germline, CDR1 is MNHNS, CDR2 SASEGT. The germline V and J ends were trimmed by 1 base and 4 bases, with 8 bases remaining between them. The CDR3 DNA is TGTGCCAGCAGTGAAGTGGCCAGGAATCAGCCCCAGCATTTT. Translated, it gives CASSEVARNQPQHF.

The V and J genes are TRBV5-6 and TRBJ1-5, with a tentative D call TRBD1 (5 bases). Germline V lookup: CDR1 SGHDT, CDR2 YYEEEE. This CDR3 comprises 16 residues. The V and J ends lost 0 bases and 11 bases respectively, with 21 bases between them. Written as DNA, the CDR3 is TGTGCCAGCAGCTTGGGGGGGGGTTGGCCTATTGAAGCCCAGCATTTT. Protein sequence: CASSLGGGWPIEAQHF.

The rearrangement uses TRBV9 and TRBJ2-2, with TRBD1 matching over 8 bases. Trimming at V came to 1 base and at J to 2 bases, leaving 4 bases not matched to a gene. Germline assignment: CDR1 SGDLS and CDR2 YYNGEE. The CDR3 length is 16 residues. The DNA of the CDR3 is TGTGCCAGCAGCGTATTTGGACAGGGAAACACCGGGGAGCTGTTTTTT. This gives the protein CASSVFGQGNTGELFF.

The chain combines TRBV6-1 with TRBJ1-1; D is possibly TRBD1 (5 bases). The CDR3 runs 14 residues. V was shortened by 2 bases and J by 4 bases, with 11 bases between the two germline ends. Germline values: CDR1 MNHNS, CDR2 SASEGT. Here the CDR3 reads CASSEQGGGTEAFF. Written as DNA, the CDR3 is TGTGCCAGCAGTGAACAGGGAGGAGGCACTGAAGCTTTCTTT.

This clone was seen once. V and J are TRBV27 and TRBJ2-2; D is uncertain. The CDR3 is 15 amino acids. Deletions cut 1 base from V and 7 bases from J, with 13 bases between. In germline, CDR1 is MNHEY, CDR2 SMNVEV (reference sequence). The CDR3 loop reads CASSLFRPPGGELFF. Written as DNA, the CDR3 is TGTGCCAGCAGTTTATTCCGGCCCCCGGGCGGGGAGCTGTTTTTT.

V gene TRBV6-5 combines with J gene TRBJ1-5, with D possibly matching TRBD1 (6 bases). The CDR3 is 16 amino acids. From germline, CDR1 is MNHEY and CDR2 SVGAGI. V lost 4 bases and J lost 3, with 16 bases in between. CDR3 residues: CASSSGAQGNNQPQHF. In nucleotides, the CDR3 is TGTGCCAGCAGTTCAGGGGCTCAGGGAAACAATCAGCCCCAGCATTTT.

In its sample, this clone was seen once. The V gene is TRBV5-1, the J gene TRBJ1-1; D is possibly TRBD1 (6 bases). Germline CDR1 SGHRS, CDR2 YFSETQ. The CDR3 extends over 16 amino acids. V was clipped by 2 bases and J by 1 base, with 15 bases between them. The CDR3 loop is CASSFYTQDRNTEAFF. The CDR3 DNA reads as TGCGCCAGCAGCTTCTACACCCAGGACAGGAACACTGAAGCTTTCTTT.

This clone was observed a few times. The chain combines TRBV6-1 with TRBJ1-4; D is ambiguous. The germline V gene has CDR1 MNHNS and CDR2 SASEGT. This CDR3 contains 15 residues. Trimming stripped 6 bases from V and 5 bases from J, with 16 bases between. The CDR3 region has the DNA TGTGCCAGCAGCACCACAGATGGAGGAAATGAAAAACTGTTTTTT. Protein: CASSTTDGGNEKLFF.

The chain is built from TRBV29-1 and TRBJ2-7; TRBD2 aligns across 8 bases. Germline loops: CDR1 SQVTM, CDR2 ANQGSEA. Trimming took 4 bases from V and 1 from J; bases not matched to a gene: 12. The length of the CDR3 is 16 residues. This CDR3 is CSVAPRLGTRSYEQYF. In DNA, the CDR3 is TGCAGCGTTGCTCCTCGTCTTGGGACTAGGTCCTACGAGCAGTACTTC.

The chain joins TRBV5-3 to TRBJ2-7; 12 positions agree with TRBD2. TRBV5-3 is treated as an ORF (open reading frame) with a function not yet certain. J gave up 7 bases and V 8 bases, and 13 bases lay outside the gene matches. This CDR3 is built from 15 residues. This CDR3 reads CASTRSGLAGKEQYF. CDR3 coding DNA: TGTGCCAGTACCCGGTCGGGACTAGCGGGCAAAGAGCAGTACTTC.

The CDR3 here is CASSHPGQGYNEQFF. The CDR3 nucleotides read TGCGCCAGCAGCCATCCGGGACAGGGTTACAATGAGCAGTTCTTC. This sequence joins TRBV4-1 and TRBJ2-1; 9 bases map to TRBD1. Germline lookup yields CDR1 MGHRA and CDR2 YSYEKL. The V gene end was trimmed by 3 bases and the J gene end by 4 bases; junction bases not matched to a gene: 4. The CDR3 length is 15 residues.

The rearrangement joins TRBV25-1 to TRBJ2-1; 13 bases are shared with TRBD2. The CDR3 contains 17 residues. The V and J ends lost 4 bases and 2 bases, in that order; junction bases with no gene match: 5. Germline V lookup: CDR1 MGHDK, CDR2 SYGVNS. The CDR3 bases are TGTGCCAGCAGTGCCCGTGGGACTAGCGGGGCCTACAATGAGCAGTTCTTC. It specifies CASSARGTSGAYNEQFF.

The chain recombines TRBV27 with TRBJ1-6, with D perhaps matching TRBD1 (6 bases). The CDR3 contains 17 residues. Trimming stripped 3 bases from V and 10 bases from J, with 22 bases between. Germline CDR1 reads MNHEY; CDR2 reads SMNVEV (reference sequence). CDR3 protein: CASSFGGGVTHYSPLHF. CDR3 coding DNA: TGTGCCAGCAGTTTTGGTGGGGGCGTCACACATTACTCACCCCTCCACTTT.

A single count supports this clone. The chain is built from TRBV6-1 and TRBJ2-7, with 9 bases matching TRBD2. The CDR3 consists of 14 residues. With 5 bases clipped from V and 1 base from J, the junction kept 3 bases outside the gene matches. Germline V lookup: CDR1 MNHNS, CDR2 SASEGT. The CDR3 protein is CASSRLADSYEQYF. The CDR3 nucleotides read TGTGCCAGCAGTAGACTAGCGGATTCCTACGAGCAGTACTTC.

The rearrangement links TRBV29-1 to TRBJ1-2, with TRBD1 identical over 10 bases. Trimming cost V 5 bases and J 10 bases; bases outside gene matches: 4. CDR3 length: 11 amino acids. Germline CDR1 reads SQVTM; CDR2 reads ANQGSEA. CDR3 coding DNA: TGCAGCGTTACGGGACAGGGGACCTACACCTTC. It encodes CSVTGQGTYTF.

The gene calls are TRBV7-3 and TRBJ2-5; D ambiguous. Germline CDR1 and CDR2: SGHTA and FQGTGA. The CDR3 runs to 13 residues. V lost 0 bases to trimming and J lost 2 bases, with 4 bases between them. The DNA for the CDR3 is TGTGCCAGCAGCTTAACGGCTCAAGAGACCCAGTACTTC. The encoded protein is CASSLTAQETQYF.

The rearrangement uses TRBV5-1 and TRBJ2-7; 11 bases map to TRBD1. The CDR3 totals 14 residues. The germline V gene has CDR1 SGHRS and CDR2 YFSETQ. The J segment lost 4 bases and the V segment lost 4 bases, leaving 4 bases of the junction unmatched. CDR3: CASSRGQGAYEQYF. The CDR3 nucleotides are TGCGCCAGCAGCAGAGGACAGGGGGCGTACGAGCAGTACTTC.

This chain links TRBV6-1 with TRBJ2-1; 9 bases map to TRBD2. From germline, CDR1 is MNHNS and CDR2 SASEGT. Losses at the gene ends were 4 bases for V and 4 bases for J; bases not matched to a gene: 5. The length of the CDR3 is 15 residues. The CDR3 region has the DNA TGTGCCAGCAGTGTAGCTAGCGGGGTATACAATGAGCAGTTCTTC. Protein sequence: CASSVASGVYNEQFF.

V gene TRBV4-1 combines with J gene TRBJ1-1, with a tentative D call TRBD1 (6 bases). Germline V gene sequence: CDR1 MGHRA, CDR2 YSYEKL. V dropped 4 bases and J dropped 1 base, with 13 bases sitting between them. The CDR3 covers 15 residues. CDR3 nucleotides: TGCGCCAGCAGCCCTGGACAGTTCTCGAACACTGAAGCTTTCTTT. Amino acid sequence: CASSPGQFSNTEAFF.

The chain recombines TRBV11-3 with TRBJ1-3, with TRBD1 matching over 7 bases. This CDR3 is built from 15 residues. CDR1 is SGHNT, CDR2 YENEEA, per germline. With V trimmed by 7 bases and J by 0 bases, 6 bases remained unmatched. This CDR3 reads CASNVDRVSGNTIYF. DNA for the CDR3: TGTGCCAGCAACGTAGACAGGGTCTCTGGAAACACCATATATTTT.

This clone was observed a handful of times. The CDR3 region is CASSVNTDTDTQYF. The CDR3 nucleotides are TGTGCCAGCAGCGTTAATACAGACACAGATACGCAGTATTTT. V gene TRBV9 combines with J gene TRBJ2-3; D not resolved. The V gene lost 2 bases and the J gene lost 2 bases, with 9 bases spanning the gap. Per germline, CDR1 SGDLS and CDR2 YYNGEE. The CDR3 covers 14 residues.

This clone was counted a few times. This chain links TRBV4-1 with TRBJ2-7; 8 bases line up with TRBD1. V was pared by 3 bases and J by 2 bases, with 3 bases of the junction left unmatched. CDR3 length: 14 residues. Germline CDR1 is MGHRA and CDR2 is YSYEKL. CDR3 region: CASSHPGQAYEQYF. CDR3 bases: TGCGCCAGCAGCCACCCGGGACAGGCCTACGAGCAGTACTTC.

This clone showed up just a few times. The V and J genes are TRBV6-5 and TRBJ1-6; no clear D gene. CDR1 and CDR2 from the germline V gene are MNHEY and SVGAGI. This CDR3 has 15 residues. The V and J ends lost 5 bases and 5 bases respectively, with 13 bases between them. The CDR3 loop reads CASSGPGGNNSPLHF. The CDR3 DNA reads as TGTGCCAGCAGTGGCCCGGGAGGAAATAATTCACCCCTCCACTTT.

The chain uses TRBV6-6 and TRBJ1-4; no definite D call. The germline V gene encodes CDR1 MNHNY and CDR2 SVGAGI (reference sequence). The CDR3 extends over 14 amino acids. V shed 8 bases and J shed 5 bases, with 15 bases lying between them. CDR3 in DNA: TGTGCCAGCTTCACGGACTTGGGAAATGAAAAACTGTTTTTT. It codes for CASFTDLGNEKLFF.

Note on this clone: At the DNA level, this CDR3 is encoded by other sequences in the same sample as well. This chain joins TRBV5-1 and TRBJ1-1; D call uncertain. Germline lookup yields CDR1 SGHRS and CDR2 YFSETQ. The CDR3 sequence is 13 residues long. V lost 5 bases and J 3 bases, leaving 11 bases between the germline ends. CDR3 in amino acids: CASRLGWDTEAFF. The CDR3 nucleotides are TGCGCCAGCAGACTCGGGTGGGACACTGAAGCTTTCTTT.